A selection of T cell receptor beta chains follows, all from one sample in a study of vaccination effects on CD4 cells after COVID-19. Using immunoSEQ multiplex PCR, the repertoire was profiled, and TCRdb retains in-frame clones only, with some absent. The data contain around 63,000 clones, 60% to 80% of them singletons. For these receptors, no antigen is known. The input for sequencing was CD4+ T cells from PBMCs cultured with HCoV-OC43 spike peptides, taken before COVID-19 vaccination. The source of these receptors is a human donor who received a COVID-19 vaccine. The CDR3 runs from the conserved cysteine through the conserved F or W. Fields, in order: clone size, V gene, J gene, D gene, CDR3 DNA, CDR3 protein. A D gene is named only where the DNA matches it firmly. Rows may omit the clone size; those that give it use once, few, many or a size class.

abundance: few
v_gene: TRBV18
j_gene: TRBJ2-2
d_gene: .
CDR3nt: TGTGCCAGCTCACCGCGTCTGGACGCGAACACCGGGGAGCTGTTTTTT
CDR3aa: CASSPRLDANTGELFF

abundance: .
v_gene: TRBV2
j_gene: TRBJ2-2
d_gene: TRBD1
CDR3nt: TGTGCCAGCAGTCAAACAGGGGGAGGAACCGGGGAGCTGTTTTTT
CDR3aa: CASSQTGGGTGELFF

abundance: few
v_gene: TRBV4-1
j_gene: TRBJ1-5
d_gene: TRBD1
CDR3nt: TGCGCCAGCAGCCAAGGGGACAGGGACAATCAGCCCCAGCATTTT
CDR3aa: CASSQGDRDNQPQHF

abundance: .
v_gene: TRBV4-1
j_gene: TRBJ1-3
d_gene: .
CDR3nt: TGCGCCAGCAGCCAAGCCCGGGACGGTGGAAACACCATATATTTT
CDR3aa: CASSQARDGGNTIYF

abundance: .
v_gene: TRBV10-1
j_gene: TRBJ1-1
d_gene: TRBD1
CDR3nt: TGCGCCAGCAGTATGGACAGGGGAGAGACTGAAGCTTTCTTT
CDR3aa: CASSMDRGETEAFF

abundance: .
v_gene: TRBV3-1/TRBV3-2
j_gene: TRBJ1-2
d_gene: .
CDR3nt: TGTGCCAGCAGCCCCCAATGGGGCACATATGGCTACACCTTC
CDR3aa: CASSPQWGTYGYTF

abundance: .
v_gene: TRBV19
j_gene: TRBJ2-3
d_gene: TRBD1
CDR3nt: TGTGCCAGTAGTCCACAGGGGGGCACAGATACGCAGTATTTT
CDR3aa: CASSPQGGTDTQYF

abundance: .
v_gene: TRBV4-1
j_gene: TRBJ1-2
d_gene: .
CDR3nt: TGCGCCAGCAGCCAAGATCTCGGTCGGCAGAACAACTATGGCTACACCTTC
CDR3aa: CASSQDLGRQNNYGYTF

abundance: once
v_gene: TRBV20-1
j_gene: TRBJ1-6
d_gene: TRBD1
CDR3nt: TGCAGTGCTAGTAGATCCGGGACAGGCAATTCACCCCTCCACTTT
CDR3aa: CSASRSGTGNSPLHF

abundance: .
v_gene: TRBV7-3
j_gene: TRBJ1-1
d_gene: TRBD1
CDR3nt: TGTGCCAGCAGCTCCGGAGGGACAGGGCTCACTGAAGCTTTCTTT
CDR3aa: CASSSGGTGLTEAFF

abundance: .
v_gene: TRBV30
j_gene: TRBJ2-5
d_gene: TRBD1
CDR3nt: TGTGCCTGGAGTTTAGCCGGGACAGGGGGCTACGAGACCCAGTACTTC
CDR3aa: CAWSLAGTGGYETQYF

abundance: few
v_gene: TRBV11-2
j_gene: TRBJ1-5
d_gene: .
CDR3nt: TGTGCCAGCAGCTCGAACGGGGGGGGCTCCAGCAATCAGCCCCAGCATTTT
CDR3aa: CASSSNGGGSSNQPQHF

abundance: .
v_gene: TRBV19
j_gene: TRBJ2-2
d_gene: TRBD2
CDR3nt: TGTGCCAGTACCCAGGCCCGGGGAGGGGTAGCCGGGGAGCTGTTTTTT
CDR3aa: CASTQARGGVAGELFF

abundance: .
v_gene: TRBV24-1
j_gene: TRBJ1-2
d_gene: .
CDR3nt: TGTGCCACCAGTGATTTTCTGGGCTACACCTTC
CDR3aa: CATSDFLGYTF

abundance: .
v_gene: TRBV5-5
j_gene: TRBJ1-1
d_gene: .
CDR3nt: TGTGCCAGCAGCTTGGTAAATATGGGGTTCTCGACTGAAGCTTTCTTT
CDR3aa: CASSLVNMGFSTEAFF

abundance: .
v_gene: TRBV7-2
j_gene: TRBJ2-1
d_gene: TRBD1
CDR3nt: TGTGCCAGCAGCCTACGGACAGGGGGGAATGAGCAGTTCTTC
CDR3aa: CASSLRTGGNEQFF

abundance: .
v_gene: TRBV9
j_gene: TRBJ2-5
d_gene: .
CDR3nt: TGTGCCAGCAGCTTAGGAGGGCAAGAGACCCAGTACTTC
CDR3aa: CASSLGGQETQYF

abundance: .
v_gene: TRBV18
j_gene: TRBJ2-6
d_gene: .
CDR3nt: TGTGCCAGCTCACCACCGATAAGCTCTGGGGCCAACGTCCTGACTTTC
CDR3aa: CASSPPISSGANVLTF

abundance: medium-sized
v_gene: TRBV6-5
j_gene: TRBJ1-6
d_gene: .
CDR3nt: TGTGCCAGCAGTTACTCGGGGCAGGGAAGTAATTCACCCCTCCACTTT
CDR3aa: CASSYSGQGSNSPLHF

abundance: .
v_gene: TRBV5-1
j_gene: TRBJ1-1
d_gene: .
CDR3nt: TGCGCCAGCAGCCGAAGTCCAGGGGTTGAAGCTTTCTTT
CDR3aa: CASSRSPGVEAFF

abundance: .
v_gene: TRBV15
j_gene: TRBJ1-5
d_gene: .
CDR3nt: TGTGCCACCAGCAGGTCCCGGACAGTTAGTCGGAGTCAGCCCCAGCATTTT
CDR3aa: CATSRSRTVSRSQPQHF

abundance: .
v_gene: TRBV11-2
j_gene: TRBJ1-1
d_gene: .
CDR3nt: TGTGCCAGCAGCACTCGTCCGGGGAACACTGAAGCTTTCTTT
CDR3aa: CASSTRPGNTEAFF

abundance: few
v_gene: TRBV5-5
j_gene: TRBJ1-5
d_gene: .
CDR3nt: TGTGCCAGCAGCTTGGTGAGGGGGAGCAATCAGCCCCAGCATTTT
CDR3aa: CASSLVRGSNQPQHF

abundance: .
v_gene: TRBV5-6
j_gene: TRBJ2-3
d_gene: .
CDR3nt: TGTGCCAGCAGCTTGGAGTTTCTCAGGGGAACCACAGATACGCAGTATTTT
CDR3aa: CASSLEFLRGTTDTQYF

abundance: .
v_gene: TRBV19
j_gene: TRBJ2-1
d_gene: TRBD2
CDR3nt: TGTGCCAGTAGTATAGTGCCGAGCGGGGGGGCATACAATGAGCAGTTCTTC
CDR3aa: CASSIVPSGGAYNEQFF

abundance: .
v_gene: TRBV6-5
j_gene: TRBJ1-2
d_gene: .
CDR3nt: TGTGCCAGCAGACGACAGGCTAACTATGGCTACACCTTC
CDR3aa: CASRRQANYGYTF